This T cell receptor (beta chain) was recorded in a study of OX40 agonist ivuxolimab in advanced cancers. Blood sampling took place at baseline, cycle 4 day 1, and cycle 7 day 1. The V gene's germline CDR1 is MNHNS and CDR2 SASEGT. After removal of 6 bases from V and 3 bases from J, the junction contained 4 bases not matched to a gene. This CDR3 is 14 amino acids long. Using immunoSEQ multiplex PCR, the repertoire was profiled, and TCRdb retains in-frame clones only, with some absent. This sample carries just over 20,000 clones, around 87% of them seen once, and the ten largest clones take about a sixth.

The V gene is TRBV6-1, the J gene TRBJ2-1, with 8 bases aligning to TRBD2. The source was CD4+ or CD8+ T cells sorted from blood, collected in a trial of the OX40 agonist ivuxolimab. The sequence derives from an adult with an advanced solid tumor such as melanoma, head and neck, liver or kidney cancer. The CDR3 DNA reads TGTGCCAGCAGCCCGGGACTAGACTACAATGAGCAGTTCTTC. This gives the protein CASSPGLDYNEQFF.